These T cell receptor beta chains were read from a single sample in a study of T cell repertoires in cytomegalovirus infection. Each CDR3 protein is one row after TCRdb ran MiXCR on the reads. The profile covers a few hundred thousand distinct CDR3 sequences, with 25% appearing a single time and approximately 12% taken by the ten largest. These TCRs are of unknown antigen specificity. This sample comprised cultured PBMCs, obtained from culture after CMV antigen stimulation. These receptors all stem from a human donor in good health (CMV status not recorded). Some clones in this sample may be carry-over from other donors' samples. CDR3s leave out the opening cysteine and the closing phenylalanine or tryptophan. Only some rows state a clone size, as once, few, many or a class for expanded clones.

j_call clone_size v_call cdr3_aa
TRBJ2-5 few TRBV12-5 ATSGVGETQY
TRBJ2-7 - TRBV29-1 SCSFRTSGSLYYEQY
TRBJ2-7 few TRBV4-1 ASSVAGPSEQY
TRBJ2-1 - TRBV7-9 ASSPPPAGGPHEQF
TRBJ2-5 many TRBV5-4 ASSLSLAGVETQY
TRBJ1-2 - TRBV4-1 ASSFNLGANYGYT
TRBJ1-4 - TRBV11-2 ASSRRRNEKLF
TRBJ2-1 - TRBV5-6 ASRTGGNEQF
TRBJ1-6 - TRBV12-3/TRBV12-4 ASSPTGSYSPLH
TRBJ2-1 - TRBV4-3 ASSQDGAVSNEQF
TRBJ2-1 - TRBV12-3/TRBV12-4 ASIRGELVRGEQF